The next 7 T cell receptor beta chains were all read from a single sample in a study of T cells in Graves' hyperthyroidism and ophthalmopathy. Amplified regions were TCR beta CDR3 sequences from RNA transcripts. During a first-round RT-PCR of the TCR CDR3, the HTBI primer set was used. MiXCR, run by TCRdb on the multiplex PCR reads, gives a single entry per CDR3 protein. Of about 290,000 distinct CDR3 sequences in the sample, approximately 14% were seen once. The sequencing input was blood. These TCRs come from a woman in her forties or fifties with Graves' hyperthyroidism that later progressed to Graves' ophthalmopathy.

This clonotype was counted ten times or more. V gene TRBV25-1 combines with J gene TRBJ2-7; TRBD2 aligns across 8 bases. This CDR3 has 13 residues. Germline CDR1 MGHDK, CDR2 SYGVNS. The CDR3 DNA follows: TGTGCATCGCGGGAGGACTACAGGACGGAGCAGTACTTC. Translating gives CASREDYRTEQYF.

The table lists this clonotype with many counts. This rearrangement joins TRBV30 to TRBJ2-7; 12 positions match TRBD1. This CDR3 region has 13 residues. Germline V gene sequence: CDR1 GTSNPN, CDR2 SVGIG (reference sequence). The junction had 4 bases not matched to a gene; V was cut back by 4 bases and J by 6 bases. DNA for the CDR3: TGTGCCTGGATGGGACAGGGGGCGCGCGAGCAGTACTTC. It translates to CAWMGQGAREQYF. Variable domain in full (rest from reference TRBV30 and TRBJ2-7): SQTIHQWPATLVQPVGSPLSLECTVEGTSNPNLYWYRQAAGRGLQLLFYSVGIGQISSEVPQNLSASRPQDRQFILSSKKLLLSDSGFYLCAWMGQGAREQYFGPGTRLTVT.

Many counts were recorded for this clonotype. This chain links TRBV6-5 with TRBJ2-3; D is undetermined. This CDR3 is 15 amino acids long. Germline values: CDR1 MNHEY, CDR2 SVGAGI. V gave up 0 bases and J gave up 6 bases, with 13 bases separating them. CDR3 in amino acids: CASSYSIAQSDTQYF. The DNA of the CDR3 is TGTGCCAGCAGTTACTCGATCGCCCAGTCGGATACGCAGTATTTT.

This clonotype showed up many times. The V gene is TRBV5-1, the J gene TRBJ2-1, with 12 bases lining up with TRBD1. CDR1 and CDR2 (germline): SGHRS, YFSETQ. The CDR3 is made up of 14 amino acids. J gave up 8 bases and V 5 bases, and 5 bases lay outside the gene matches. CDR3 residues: CASSRDRGRDEQFF. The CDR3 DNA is TGCGCCAGCAGTCGGGACAGGGGGCGGGATGAGCAGTTCTTC.

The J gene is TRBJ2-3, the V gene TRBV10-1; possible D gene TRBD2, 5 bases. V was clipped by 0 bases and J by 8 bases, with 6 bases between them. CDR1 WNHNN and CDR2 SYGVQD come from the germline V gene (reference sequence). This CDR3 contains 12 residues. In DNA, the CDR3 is TGCGCCAGCAGTGAGTCGGCGGGTACGCAGTATTTT. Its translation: CASSESAGTQYF.

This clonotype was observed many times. The CDR3 spells CATSGEHTQYF. The CDR3 bases are TGTGCCACCAGCGGAGAGCATACGCAGTATTTT. The V gene is TRBV24-1, the J gene TRBJ2-3; no reliable D call. The CDR3 runs to 11 residues. Germline lookup yields CDR1 KGHDR and CDR2 SFDVKD. The V end lost 7 bases, the J end lost 7 bases, and 8 bases lay between the germline ends.

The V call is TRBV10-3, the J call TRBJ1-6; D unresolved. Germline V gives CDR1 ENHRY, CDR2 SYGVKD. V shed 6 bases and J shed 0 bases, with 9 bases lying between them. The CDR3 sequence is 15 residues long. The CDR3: CAISKRSSYNSPLHF. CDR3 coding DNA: TGTGCCATCAGCAAGAGGAGCTCCTATAATTCACCCCTCCACTTT.